The source of this T cell receptor (beta chain) is a study of post-analysis software for immune sequencing data. General study points: Roughly five TRBV segments occurring more often in patients than controls included TRBV5-6, TRBV5-1 and TRBV20-1.

The sample holds a few counts of this clonotype. What it binds is unknown. The TCR beta cDNA libraries carried unique molecular identifiers. One entry per CDR3 protein, called by TCRdb with MiXCR from the PCR reads. The sample shows 400,000 to 500,000 distinct CDR3 sequences, over 30% of them seen only once. Germline CDR1 and CDR2: ENHRY and SYGVKD. V was pared by 4 bases and J by 5 bases, with 6 bases of the junction left unmatched. CDR3 length: 15 residues. Sequencing used blood. The TCR was taken from a girl aged 2 to 9 with multiple sclerosis. The J gene is TRBJ2-1, the V gene TRBV10-3; 9 nucleotides match TRBD2. CDR3 sequence reads: CAISVLPSGDNEQFF. For the CDR3, the DNA is TGTGCCATCAGTGTGCTCCCTAGCGGGGACAATGAGCAGTTCTTC.